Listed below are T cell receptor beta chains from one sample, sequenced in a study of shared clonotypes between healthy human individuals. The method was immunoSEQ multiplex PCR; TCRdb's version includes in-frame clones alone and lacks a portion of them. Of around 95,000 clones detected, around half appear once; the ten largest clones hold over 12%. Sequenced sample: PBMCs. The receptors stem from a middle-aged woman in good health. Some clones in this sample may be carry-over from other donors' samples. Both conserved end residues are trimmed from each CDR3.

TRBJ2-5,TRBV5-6,ASSLGSGNQETQY
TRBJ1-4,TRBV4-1,ASSQDLGTGAEKLF
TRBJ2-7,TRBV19,ASSIVEGYEQY
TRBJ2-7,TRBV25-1,ASSGGRENFYEQY
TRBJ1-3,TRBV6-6,ASERAYRVGNTIY
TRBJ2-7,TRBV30,AWSKGLAYEQY
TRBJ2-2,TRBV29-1,SVERNTGELF
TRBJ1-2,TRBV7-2,ASSWATGGNYGYT
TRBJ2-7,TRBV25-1,ASSARPYYEQY
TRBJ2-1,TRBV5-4,ASSRRDKPYNEQF
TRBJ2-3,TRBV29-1,SVEGARGGTDTQY
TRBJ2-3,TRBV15,ATSTGLAYRTDTQY
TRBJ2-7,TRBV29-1,SVNRGHEQY
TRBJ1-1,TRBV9,ASSVTAEYTEAF
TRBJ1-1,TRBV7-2,ASSFTGRMGEAF
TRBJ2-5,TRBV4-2,ASSQGGAEETQY
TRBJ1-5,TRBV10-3,AISRDSNQPQH
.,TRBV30,AWSARSSGELF
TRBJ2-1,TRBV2,ASSERGWYNEQF
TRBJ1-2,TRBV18,ASSPSAESYGYT
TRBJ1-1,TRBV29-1,SAGQGGETEAF
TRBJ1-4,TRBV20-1,SVGFREKLF
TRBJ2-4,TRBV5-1,ASSFTGDIQY
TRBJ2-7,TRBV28,ASSLVRDMGSYEQY
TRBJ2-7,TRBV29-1,SVDTGPGLEQY
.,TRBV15,ATSTRDRGYEQY
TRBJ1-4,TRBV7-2,ASSPSRAGNEKLF
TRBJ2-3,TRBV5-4,ASRLVPDDTQY
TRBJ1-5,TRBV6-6,ASGLTGFSNQPQH
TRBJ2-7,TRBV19,ASSMNREIEQY
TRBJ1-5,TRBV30,AWSADRASKPQH
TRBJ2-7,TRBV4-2,ASSPGMRDSSYEQY
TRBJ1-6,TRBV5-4,ASSLQGGDSPLH
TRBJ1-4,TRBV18,ASSPQEAGKLF
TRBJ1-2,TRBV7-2,ASSLEYSNYGYT
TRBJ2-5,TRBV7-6,ASSAALGEQY
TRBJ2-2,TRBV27,ASNSGTGELF
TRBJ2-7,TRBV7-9,ASSLGTSGRSSHEQY
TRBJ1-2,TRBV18,ASSPPNQYGYT
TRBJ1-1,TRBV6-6,ASRGTDSYTEAF
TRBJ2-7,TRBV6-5,ASSLLAVPYEQY
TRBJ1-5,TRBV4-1,ASSQEEGSGQPQH
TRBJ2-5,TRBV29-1,SSGTGAWETQY
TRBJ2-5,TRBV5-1,ASSPDTTQY
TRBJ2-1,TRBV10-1,ASSEQEQF
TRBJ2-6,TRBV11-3,ASSLLSGAGANVLT
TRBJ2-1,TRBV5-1,ASSSGTGSNNEQF
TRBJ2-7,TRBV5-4,ASSLSGEQY
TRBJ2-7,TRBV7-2,ASSPLAGGPSEQY
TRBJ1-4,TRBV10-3,AISGQEGEKLF
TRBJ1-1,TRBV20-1,SQGPATEAF
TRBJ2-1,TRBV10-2,ASRTSGRASEQF
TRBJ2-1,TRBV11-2,ASSPLGGRSNEQF
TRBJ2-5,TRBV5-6,ASSSVGARETQY
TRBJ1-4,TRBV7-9,ASSSDWSDPF
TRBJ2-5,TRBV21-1,EGRCETQY
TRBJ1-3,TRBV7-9,ASSLEGDSSGNTIY
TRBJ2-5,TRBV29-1,SVAQTGEETQY
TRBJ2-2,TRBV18,ASSPPGTGELF
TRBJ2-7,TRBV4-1,ASSQDQREYYEQY